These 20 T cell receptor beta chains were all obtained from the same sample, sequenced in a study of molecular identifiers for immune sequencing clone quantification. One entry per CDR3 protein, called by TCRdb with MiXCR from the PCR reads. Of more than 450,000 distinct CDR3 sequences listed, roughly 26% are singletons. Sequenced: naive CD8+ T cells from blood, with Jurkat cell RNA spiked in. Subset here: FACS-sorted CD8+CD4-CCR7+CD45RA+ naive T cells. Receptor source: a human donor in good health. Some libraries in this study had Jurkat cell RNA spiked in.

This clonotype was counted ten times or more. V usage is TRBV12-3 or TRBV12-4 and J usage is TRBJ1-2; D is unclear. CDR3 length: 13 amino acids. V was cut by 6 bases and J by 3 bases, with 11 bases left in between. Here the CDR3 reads CASRGSLYYGYTF. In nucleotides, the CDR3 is TGTGCCAGCAGGGGCAGCCTCTACTATGGCTACACCTTC.

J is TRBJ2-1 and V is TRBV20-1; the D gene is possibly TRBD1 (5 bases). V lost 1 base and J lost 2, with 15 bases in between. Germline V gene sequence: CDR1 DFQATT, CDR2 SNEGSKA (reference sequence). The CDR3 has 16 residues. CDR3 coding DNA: TGCAGTGCTAGAGGTCTTCAGGGTATTGCCTACAATGAGCAGTTCTTC. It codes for CSARGLQGIAYNEQFF.

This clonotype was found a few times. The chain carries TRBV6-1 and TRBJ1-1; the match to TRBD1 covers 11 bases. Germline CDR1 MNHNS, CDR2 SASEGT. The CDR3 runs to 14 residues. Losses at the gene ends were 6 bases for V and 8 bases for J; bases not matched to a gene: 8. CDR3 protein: CASRPGQGAGEAFF. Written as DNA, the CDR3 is TGTGCCAGCAGGCCAGGACAGGGGGCGGGGGAAGCTTTCTTT.

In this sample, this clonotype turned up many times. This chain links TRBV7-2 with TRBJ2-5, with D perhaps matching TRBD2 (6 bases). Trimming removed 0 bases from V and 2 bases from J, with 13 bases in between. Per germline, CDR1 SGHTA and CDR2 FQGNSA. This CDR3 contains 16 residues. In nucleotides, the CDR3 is TGTGCCAGCAGCTTAGCGGATCCGGAGGGTCAAGAGACCCAGTACTTC. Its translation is CASSLADPEGQETQYF.

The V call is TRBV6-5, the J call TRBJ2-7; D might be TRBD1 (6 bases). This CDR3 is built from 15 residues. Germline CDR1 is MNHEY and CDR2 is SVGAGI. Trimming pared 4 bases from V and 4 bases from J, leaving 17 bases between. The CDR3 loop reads CASSFSDSNGYEQYF. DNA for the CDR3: TGTGCCAGCAGTTTTTCGGACAGTAATGGATACGAGCAGTACTTC.

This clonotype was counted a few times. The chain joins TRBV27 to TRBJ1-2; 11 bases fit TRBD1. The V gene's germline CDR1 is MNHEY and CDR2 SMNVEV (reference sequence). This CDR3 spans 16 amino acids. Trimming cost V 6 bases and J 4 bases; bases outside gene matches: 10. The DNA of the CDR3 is TGTGCCAGCAGCATAAGCGGGGACAGGGGGGTCTATGGCTACACCTTC. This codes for CASSISGDRGVYGYTF.

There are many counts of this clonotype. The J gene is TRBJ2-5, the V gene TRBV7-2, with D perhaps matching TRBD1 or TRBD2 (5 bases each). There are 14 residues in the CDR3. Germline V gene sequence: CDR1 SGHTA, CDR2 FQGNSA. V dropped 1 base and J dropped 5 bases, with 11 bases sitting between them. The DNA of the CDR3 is TGTGCCAGCAGCTTAGTCGGGACGGAGGAGACCCAGTACTTC. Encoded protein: CASSLVGTEETQYF.

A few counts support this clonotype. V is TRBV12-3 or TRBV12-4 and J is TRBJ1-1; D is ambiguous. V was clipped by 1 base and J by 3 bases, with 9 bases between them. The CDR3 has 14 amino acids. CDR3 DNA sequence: TGTGCCAGCAGTTTAGGAGACACCCACACTGAAGCTTTCTTT. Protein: CASSLGDTHTEAFF.

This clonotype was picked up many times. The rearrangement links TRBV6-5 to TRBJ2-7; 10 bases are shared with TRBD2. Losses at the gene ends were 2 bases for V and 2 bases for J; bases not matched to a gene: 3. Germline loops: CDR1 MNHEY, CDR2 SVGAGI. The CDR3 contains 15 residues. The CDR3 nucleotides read TGTGCCAGCAGTTACACTGGGACTAGCGCCTACGAGCAGTACTTC. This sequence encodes CASSYTGTSAYEQYF.

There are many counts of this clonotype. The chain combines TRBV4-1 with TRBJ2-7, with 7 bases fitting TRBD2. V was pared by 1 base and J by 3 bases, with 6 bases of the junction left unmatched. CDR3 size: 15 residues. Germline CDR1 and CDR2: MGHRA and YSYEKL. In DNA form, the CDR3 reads TGCGCCAGCAGCCAAGTAACTAGCGCCCGCTACGAGCAGTACTTC. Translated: CASSQVTSARYEQYF.

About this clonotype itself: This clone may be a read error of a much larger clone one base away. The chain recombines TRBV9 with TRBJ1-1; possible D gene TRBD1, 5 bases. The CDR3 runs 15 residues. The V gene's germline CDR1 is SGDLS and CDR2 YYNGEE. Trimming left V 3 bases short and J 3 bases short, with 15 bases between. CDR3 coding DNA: TGTGCCAGCAGCGCCGTCAGGGAGGTGGACACTGAAGCTTTCTTT. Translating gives CASSAVREVDTEAFF.

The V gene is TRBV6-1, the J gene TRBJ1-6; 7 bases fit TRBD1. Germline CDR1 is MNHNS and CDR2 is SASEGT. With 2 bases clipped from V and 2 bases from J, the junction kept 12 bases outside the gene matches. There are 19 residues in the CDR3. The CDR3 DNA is TGTGCCAGCAGTGAAAACCCGGACAGGCGGGACCCCTATAATTCACCCCTCCACTTT. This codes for CASSENPDRRDPYNSPLHF.

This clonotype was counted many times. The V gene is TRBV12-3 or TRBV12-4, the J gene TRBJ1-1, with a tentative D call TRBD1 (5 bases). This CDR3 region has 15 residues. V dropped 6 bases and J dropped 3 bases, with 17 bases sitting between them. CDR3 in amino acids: CASSPTQGSDTEAFF. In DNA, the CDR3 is TGTGCCAGCAGCCCTACTCAGGGTTCGGACACTGAAGCTTTCTTT.

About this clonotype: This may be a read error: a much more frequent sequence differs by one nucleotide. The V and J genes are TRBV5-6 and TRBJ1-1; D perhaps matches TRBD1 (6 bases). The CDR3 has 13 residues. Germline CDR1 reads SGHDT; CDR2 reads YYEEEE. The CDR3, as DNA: TGTGCCAGCAGCTGGAGACAGGAACTTGAAGCTTACTTT. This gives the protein CASSWRQELEAYF.

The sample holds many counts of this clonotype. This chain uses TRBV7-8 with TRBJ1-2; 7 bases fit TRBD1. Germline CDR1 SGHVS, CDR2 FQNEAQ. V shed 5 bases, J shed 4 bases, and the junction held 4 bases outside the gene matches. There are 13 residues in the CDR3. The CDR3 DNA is TGTGCCAGCAGCGAAGGGACAGCCTATGGCTACACCTTC. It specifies CASSEGTAYGYTF.

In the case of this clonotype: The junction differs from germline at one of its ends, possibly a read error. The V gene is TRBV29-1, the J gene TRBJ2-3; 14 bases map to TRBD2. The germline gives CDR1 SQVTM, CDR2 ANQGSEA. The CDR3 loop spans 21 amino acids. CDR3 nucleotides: TGCAGCGTTGAAGGGGGATCAGGACTAGCGGGGGGATCCGCTAGCACAGCTACGCAGTATTTT. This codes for CSVEGGSGLAGGSASTATQYF.

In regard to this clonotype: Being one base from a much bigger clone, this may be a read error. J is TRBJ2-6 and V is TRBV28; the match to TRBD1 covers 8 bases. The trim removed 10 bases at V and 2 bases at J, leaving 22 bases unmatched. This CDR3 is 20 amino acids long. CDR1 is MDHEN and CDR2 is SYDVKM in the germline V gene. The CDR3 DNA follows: TGTGCCACTATCGGTTCGTTAAGCACCGAACAGGGGGCTGGGGCCAACGTCCTGACTTTC. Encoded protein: CATIGSLSTEQGAGANVLTF. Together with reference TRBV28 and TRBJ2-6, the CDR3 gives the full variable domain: DVKVTQSSRYLVKRTGEKVFLECVQDMDHENMFWYRQDPGLGLRLIYFSYDVKMKEKGDIPEGYSVSREKKERFSLILESASTNQTSMYLCATIGSLSTEQGAGANVLTFGAGSRLTVL.

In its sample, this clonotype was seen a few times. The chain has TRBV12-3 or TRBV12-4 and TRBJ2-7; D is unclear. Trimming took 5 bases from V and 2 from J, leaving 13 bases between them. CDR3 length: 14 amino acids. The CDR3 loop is CASSVTVQAYEQYF. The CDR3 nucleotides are TGTGCCAGCAGTGTCACAGTGCAAGCCTACGAGCAGTACTTC.

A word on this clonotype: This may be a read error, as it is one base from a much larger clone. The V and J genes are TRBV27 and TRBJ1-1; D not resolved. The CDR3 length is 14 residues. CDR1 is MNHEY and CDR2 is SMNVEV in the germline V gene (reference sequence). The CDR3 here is CDSSLGPVNTEAFF. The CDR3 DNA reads TGTGACAGCAGTTTAGGTCCGGTGAACACTGAAGCTTTCTTT.

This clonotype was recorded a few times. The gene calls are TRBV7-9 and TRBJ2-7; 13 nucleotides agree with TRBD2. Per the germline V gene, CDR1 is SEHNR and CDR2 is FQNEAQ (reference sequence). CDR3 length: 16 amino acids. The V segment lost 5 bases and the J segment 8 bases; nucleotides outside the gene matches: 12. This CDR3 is CASSPRTSGSPSQQYF. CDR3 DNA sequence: TGTGCCAGCAGCCCCCGGACTAGCGGGAGTCCAAGCCAGCAGTACTTC.